Below, 29 T cell receptor beta chains from the same sample are listed, as sequenced in a study of cytomegalovirus exposure and HLA in healthy donors. The PCR ran on 60 Vbeta and 13 Jbeta primers. The method was immunoSEQ multiplex PCR; TCRdb's version includes in-frame clones alone and lacks a portion of them. This sample yields about 150,000 clones, of which around nine tenths are seen a single time; 4.5% to 6.5% belongs to the top ten. What was sequenced was PBMCs. The source is a young woman in good health and CMV-seronegative.

The V and J genes are TRBV28 and TRBJ1-5, with unresolved D. CDR1 and CDR2 from the germline V gene are MDHEN and SYDVKM. Trimming shortened V by 3 bases and J by 0 bases, and 6 bases separated the two germline ends. CDR3 length: 14 residues. The DNA of the CDR3 is TGTGCCAGCAGTTTTCCCAATAGCAATCAGCCCCAGCATTTT. Its translation is CASSFPNSNQPQHF.

The chain joins TRBV30 to TRBJ1-1, with 9 positions matching TRBD1. J gave up 7 bases and V 5 bases, and 14 bases lay outside the gene matches. This CDR3 is 15 amino acids long. CDR1 and CDR2 from the germline V gene are GTSNPN and SVGIG (reference sequence). The CDR3 sequence: CAWGNYGTGIGEAFF. The DNA of the CDR3 is TGTGCCTGGGGAAACTACGGGACAGGGATTGGTGAAGCTTTCTTT.

The chain is built from TRBV9 and TRBJ2-3; 11 bases align to TRBD2. This CDR3 has 14 residues. The germline CDR1 and CDR2 sequences are SGDLS and YYNGEE. J was trimmed by 7 bases and V by 3 bases; bases with no gene match: 4. For the CDR3, the DNA is TGTGCCAGCAGCGCGACTAGCGGGAAACATACGCAGTATTTT. Its protein product is CASSATSGKHTQYF.

CDR3: CASSKTTSGRVYEQYF. The CDR3 bases are TGTGCCAGCAGCAAGACCACTAGCGGGAGGGTCTACGAGCAGTACTTC. The chain carries TRBV5-6 and TRBJ2-5, with TRBD2 identical over 13 bases. The closer fit of TRBJ2-7 to the DNA end suggests the J call may be wrong. The CDR3 sequence is 16 residues long. The germline V gene encodes CDR1 SGHDT and CDR2 YYEEEE.

The chain's CDR3 is CASSWGTLATYEQYF. CDR3 bases: TGTGCCAGCAGCTGGGGGACACTGGCCACCTACGAGCAGTACTTC. The V and J genes are TRBV5-4 and TRBJ2-5; a weak D match, TRBD1 (6 bases). Near its end, the DNA agrees better with TRBJ2-7, so the J call may be wrong. Germline loops: CDR1 SGHNT, CDR2 YYREEE (reference sequence). The CDR3 is made up of 15 amino acids.

The chain couples TRBV6-5 to TRBJ1-2; 7 nucleotides align to TRBD1. Germline V lookup: CDR1 MNHEY, CDR2 SVGAGI. CDR3 length equals 13 residues. V was clipped by 5 bases and J by 5 bases; unmatched bases: 5. The CDR3 DNA reads TGTGCCAGCAGTGACGACAGGGTTTATGGCTACACCTTC. This encodes CASSDDRVYGYTF.

V usage is TRBV4-2 and J usage is TRBJ2-3, with D maybe TRBD2 (5 bases). The germline V and J ends were trimmed by 3 bases and 0 bases, with 7 bases remaining between them. The CDR3 is made up of 14 amino acids. Germline V gene lookup returns CDR1 LGHNA and CDR2 YNFKEQ. As DNA, the CDR3 is TGTGCCAGCAGCCATGGCGGGAGCACAGATACGCAGTATTTT. Its protein product is CASSHGGSTDTQYF.

The chain uses TRBV5-1 and TRBJ1-6; 9 bases match TRBD1. Trimming at V came to 4 bases and at J to 9 bases, leaving 5 bases not matched to a gene. The CDR3 runs 14 residues. Germline V lookup: CDR1 SGHRS, CDR2 YFSETQ. The CDR3 DNA follows: TGCGCCAGCAGCCTAGGGACAGGGTCTTCACCCCTCCACTTT. The encoded protein is CASSLGTGSSPLHF.

This clone has a single count. The chain has TRBV28 and TRBJ1-6; D not resolved. Germline V gene sequence: CDR1 MDHEN, CDR2 SYDVKM. CDR3 length: 15 residues. The V and J ends lost 2 bases and 3 bases respectively, with 8 bases between them. The DNA of the CDR3 is TGTGCCAGCAGTTTAACGGGATTCTATAATTCACCCCTCCACTTT. Translated, it gives CASSLTGFYNSPLHF.

The chain joins TRBV9 to TRBJ2-7; possible D gene TRBD2, 6 bases. V was shortened by 0 bases and J by 3 bases, with 10 bases between the two germline ends. CDR3 size: 14 residues. Looked up from germline, CDR1 is SGDLS and CDR2 is YYNGEE. CDR3 sequence: CASSVGAEGYEQYF. Written as DNA, the CDR3 is TGTGCCAGCAGCGTAGGGGCGGAGGGCTACGAGCAGTACTTC.

The chain recombines TRBV6-5 with TRBJ2-2, with D maybe TRBD2 (6 bases). CDR1 is MNHEY, CDR2 SVGAGI, per germline. The CDR3 sequence is 15 residues long. V lost 6 bases, J lost 7 bases, and 18 bases lay in between. The CDR3 bases are TGTGCCAGCAGCACCGGGAGCTCCGAGGTCGGGGAGCTGTTTTTT. This translates into CASSTGSSEVGELFF.

This clone was picked up a small number of times. The J gene is TRBJ1-1, the V gene TRBV7-7; perhaps TRBD1 as D (5 bases). V lost 4 bases and J 6 bases, leaving 18 bases between the germline ends. The CDR3 has 15 residues. In germline, CDR1 is SSHAT, CDR2 FNYEAQ (reference sequence). CDR3 sequence: CASSCRTFQGSEAFF. In DNA, the CDR3 is TGTGCCAGCAGCTGTCGCACCTTCCAGGGATCTGAAGCTTTCTTT.

This clone was counted between two and nine times. V gene TRBV4-3 combines with J gene TRBJ2-3; D unresolved. Germline V gene sequence: CDR1 LGHNA, CDR2 YSLEER. The V end was cut by 1 base, the J end by 2 bases, with 7 bases between. The CDR3 runs 14 residues. The CDR3, as DNA: TGCGCCAGCAGCCAAGCCGGGTTCACAGATACGCAGTATTTT. It yields the protein CASSQAGFTDTQYF.

The gene calls are TRBV28 and TRBJ1-5; 7 nucleotides align to TRBD1. This CDR3 comprises 15 residues. Germline lookup yields CDR1 MDHEN and CDR2 SYDVKM. After removal of 3 bases from V and 2 bases from J, the junction contained 4 bases not matched to a gene. In DNA, the CDR3 is TGTGCCAGCAGTTTGACTGGGACAGGCAATCAGCCCCAGCATTTT. It encodes CASSLTGTGNQPQHF.

This clone turned up a few times. The V call is TRBV6-5, the J call TRBJ2-7, with a weak D call TRBD2 (6 bases). The V end was cut by 5 bases, the J end by 6 bases, with 11 bases between. This CDR3 region has 12 residues. The germline gives CDR1 MNHEY, CDR2 SVGAGI. CDR3 protein: CASSPGTVEQYF. Written as DNA, the CDR3 is TGTGCCAGCAGTCCAGGGACTGTCGAGCAGTACTTC.

A note on this clone: At one end the junction does not follow the germline gene, possibly because of a read error. V is TRBV7-7 and J is TRBJ2-5; no reliable D call. Germline assignment: CDR1 SSHAT and CDR2 FNYEAQ (reference sequence). CDR3 size: 14 residues. Here the CDR3 reads CASSSGPLQETQYF. The CDR3 coding sequence is TGTGCTAGCAGCTCTGGCCCGCTCCAAGAGACCCAGTACTTC.

This clone was recorded only once. This chain uses TRBV7-6 with TRBJ1-1; D is undetermined. Germline CDR1 is SGHVS and CDR2 is FNYEAQ. The CDR3 runs 13 residues. The V and J ends lost 5 bases and 0 bases respectively, with 7 bases between them. The CDR3, as DNA: TGTGCCAGCAGCCTGGAGATGAACACTGAAGCTTTCTTT. It codes for CASSLEMNTEAFF. Full variable domain (rest looked up from reference TRBV7-6 and TRBJ1-1): GAGVSQSPRYKVTKRGQDVALRCDPISGHVSLYWYRQALGQGPEFLTYFNYEAQQDKSGLPNDRFSAERPEGSISTLTIQRTEQRDSAMYRCASSLEMNTEAFFGQGTRLTVV.

Only a few counts were recorded for this clone. The chain joins TRBV4-3 to TRBJ2-6; no clear D gene. This CDR3 is 16 amino acids long. CDR1 is LGHNA, CDR2 YSLEER, per germline. The V gene lost 0 bases and the J gene lost 3 bases, with 9 bases spanning the gap. The chain's CDR3 is CASSQDSGRGANVLTF. Here the CDR3 DNA reads TGCGCCAGCAGCCAAGATTCGGGTCGTGGGGCCAACGTCCTGACTTTC.

The CDR3 DNA is TGCGCCAGCAGCTTTCAGGGACTCCCAGAGACCCAGTACTTC. Protein product: CASSFQGLPETQYF. The chain employs TRBV5-1 and TRBJ2-5, with TRBD2 as a possible D gene (6 bases). The V gene's germline CDR1 is SGHRS and CDR2 YFSETQ. Trimming removed 2 bases from V and 4 bases from J, with 12 bases in between. The CDR3 sequence is 14 residues long.

This clone showed up just once. The chain joins TRBV2 to TRBJ2-3; no clear D gene. The CDR3 spans 16 residues. V lost 4 bases to trimming and J lost 0 bases, with 14 bases between them. Germline V gives CDR1 SNHLY, CDR2 FYNNEI. The CDR3 spells CASSGFGQSSTDTQYF. The CDR3 DNA follows: TGTGCCAGCAGTGGGTTTGGGCAGAGTAGCACAGATACGCAGTATTTT.

V gene TRBV19 combines with J gene TRBJ2-5; the match to TRBD1 covers 9 bases. Germline values: CDR1 LNHDA, CDR2 SQIVND (reference sequence). The CDR3 contains 16 residues. V shed 5 bases and J 3 bases; nucleotides not matched to a gene: 10. Here the CDR3 DNA reads TGTGCCAGTAGTTCATGGGACAGGGAGGGGGAAGAGACCCAGTACTTC. Its translation: CASSSWDREGEETQYF.

The rearrangement links TRBV2 to TRBJ1-1; D may be TRBD1 (5 bases). Between the trimmed V and J ends, which lost 6 bases and 1 base, there was a span of 6 bases. CDR1 and CDR2 from the germline V gene are SNHLY and FYNNEI. This CDR3 region has 12 residues. The CDR3 nucleotides are TGTGCCAGCAGGGGGGGGAACACTGAAGCTTTCTTT. This encodes CASRGGNTEAFF. Filled out from reference TRBV2 and TRBJ1-1, the complete variable domain reads EPEVTQTPSHQVTQMGQEVILRCVPISNHLYFYWYRQILGQKVEFLVSFYNNEISEKSEIFDDQFSVERPDGSNFTLKIRSTKLEDSAMYFCASRGGNTEAFFGQGTRLTVV.

The rearrangement uses TRBV29-1 and TRBJ1-2; 7 nucleotides line up with TRBD1. The CDR3 extends over 13 amino acids. The germline CDR1 and CDR2 sequences are SQVTM and ANQGSEA. The trim removed 6 bases at V and 4 bases at J, leaving 8 bases unmatched. As DNA, the CDR3 is TGCAGCGTCGACAGGGTTGTTACCTATGGCTACACCTTC. Amino acids: CSVDRVVTYGYTF.

The chain carries TRBV4-1 and TRBJ2-7, with 8 bases aligning to TRBD1. V shed 2 bases and J 7 bases; nucleotides not matched to a gene: 10. CDR1 MGHRA and CDR2 YSYEKL come from the germline V gene. The length of the CDR3 is 15 residues. The CDR3 sequence: CASSQPRTGMREQYF. CDR3 DNA sequence: TGCGCCAGCAGCCAACCGCGGACAGGGATGAGGGAGCAGTACTTC.

The CDR3: CASSLERQVNNEQFF. CDR3 nucleotides: TGTGCCAGCAGCTTAGAAAGACAGGTGAACAATGAGCAGTTCTTC. The rearrangement joins TRBV7-9 to TRBJ2-1, with D perhaps matching TRBD1 (6 bases). CDR3 size: 15 residues. Trimming left V 1 base short and J 5 bases short, with 12 bases between. Looked up from germline, CDR1 is SEHNR and CDR2 is FQNEAQ (reference sequence).

V usage is TRBV4-1 and J usage is TRBJ1-2; 8 bases are a match to TRBD1. Germline-derived CDR1 and CDR2 are MGHRA and YSYEKL. V lost 1 base to trimming and J lost 5 bases; unmatched junction nucleotides: 3. The CDR3 has 14 residues. The CDR3 nucleotides read TGCGCCAGCAGCCAAGGGACAGGGTGGTATGGCTACACCTTC. Translated: CASSQGTGWYGYTF.

This chain links TRBV29-1 with TRBJ2-3; 8 nucleotides align to TRBD1. CDR3 length: 14 residues. Unmatched junction bases numbered 6, after V lost 5 bases and J lost 2 bases. Germline values: CDR1 SQVTM, CDR2 ANQGSEA. CDR3 sequence (DNA): TGCAGCGTTAGTCCAGGGGGCACCACAGATACGCAGTATTTT. As protein: CSVSPGGTTDTQYF.

This chain connects TRBV7-2 to TRBJ2-7, with 7 bases identical to TRBD1. With 5 bases clipped from V and 1 base from J, the junction kept 14 bases outside the gene matches. Germline values: CDR1 SGHTA, CDR2 FQGNSA. This CDR3 comprises 17 residues. The CDR3 here is CASSHPSGTEISYEQYF. The CDR3, as DNA: TGTGCCAGCAGCCATCCCTCCGGGACAGAAATATCCTACGAGCAGTACTTC.

The chain couples TRBV30 to TRBJ1-3; weak D call: TRBD1 (6 bases). With 3 bases removed from V and 4 bases from J, the gap between germline ends came to 22 bases. The CDR3 length is 17 residues. Germline lookup yields CDR1 GTSNPN and CDR2 SVGIG (reference sequence). The CDR3 coding sequence is TGTGCCTGGAGCCCTCCGTCCCCTTGGGGGCTGGGAAACACCATATATTTT. Translating gives CAWSPPSPWGLGNTIYF.